Given below is one T cell receptor (beta chain) in context. Donor samples were obtained from healthy Caucasian individuals from Russia, aged about 6 to 95. This entry comes from a study of blood T cells in healthy people across ages. The germline CDR1 and CDR2 sequences are SGHDN and FVKESK. V was clipped by 4 bases and J by 8 bases, with 18 bases between them. This CDR3 has 15 residues. The use of a sample-barcoded 5' primer and a J-beta primer mix characterized a second PCR of 7 to 11 cycles. The yield of each sample was at least 2.5 million CDR3-containing paired-end reads. One entry per CDR3 protein, called by TCRdb with MiXCR from the 5' RACE reads. The table shows over a million distinct CDR3 sequences, with approximately 59% occurring only once.

This clonotype originated in a man younger than 30 in good health. The chain has TRBV14 and TRBJ2-1; TRBD2 might be the D (5 bases). Material for sequencing was blood. CDR3 nucleotides: TGTGCCAGCAGCCCTGAGCCCGGGGTTACACATGAGCAGTTCTTC. It specifies CASSPEPGVTHEQFF.